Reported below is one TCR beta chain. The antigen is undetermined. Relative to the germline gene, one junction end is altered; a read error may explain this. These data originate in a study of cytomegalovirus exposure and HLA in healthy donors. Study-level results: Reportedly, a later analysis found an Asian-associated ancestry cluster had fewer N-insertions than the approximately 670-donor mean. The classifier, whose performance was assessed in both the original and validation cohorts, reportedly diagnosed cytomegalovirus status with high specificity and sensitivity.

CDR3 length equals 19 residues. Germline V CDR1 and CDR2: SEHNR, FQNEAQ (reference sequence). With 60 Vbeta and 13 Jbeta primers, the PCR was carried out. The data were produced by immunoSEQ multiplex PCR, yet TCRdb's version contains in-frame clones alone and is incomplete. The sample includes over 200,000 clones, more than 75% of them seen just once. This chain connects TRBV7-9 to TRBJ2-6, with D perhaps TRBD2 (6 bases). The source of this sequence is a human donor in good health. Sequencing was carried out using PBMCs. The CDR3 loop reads CSSSLGVAGRSSGANVLTF. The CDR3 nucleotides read TGTTCCAGCAGCTTAGGGGTTGCAGGGAGGTCCTCTGGGGCCAACGTCCTGACTTTC.